This paragraph covers one T cell receptor beta chain sequence. The sample belongs to a study of blood T cell repertoires in COVID-19. Study background: The United States, Italy and Spain were the sources of the acute and convalescent COVID-19 samples. T cells, B-cell-depleted T cells, or PBMCs provided the cDNA or gDNA that served as material.

Original analysis: Amplification from reference gene primers served as the basis for estimated nucleated cell counts. The data were produced by immunoSEQ multiplex PCR, yet TCRdb's version contains in-frame clones alone and is incomplete. The V and J calls and the clone size are those of that table, but D and trimming were determined from the DNA. This table holds 130,000 to 150,000 clones, about four fifths found once. In germline, CDR1 is SGHRS, CDR2 YFSETQ. V shed 0 bases, J shed 2 bases, and the junction held 2 bases outside the gene matches. CDR3 size: 15 residues. The sequenced sample consisted of peripheral blood. The receptor comes from a man aged 65-85 years who had recovered from COVID-19. The rearrangement joins TRBV5-1 to TRBJ2-1; TRBD2 aligns across 7 bases. CDR3 sequence reads: CASSLDGTTYNEQFF. The CDR3 region has the DNA TGCGCCAGCAGCTTGGACGGGACTACCTACAATGAGCAGTTCTTC.